This TCR beta chain stems from a study of graft-versus-host responses after intestinal transplantation. Study-level information: Isolated intestinal, liver-intestinal, or multivisceral transplants were what recipients had.

To note about this clone: The antigen is unknown.

Between the trimmed V and J ends, which lost 8 bases and 2 bases, there was a span of 9 bases. The CDR3 runs to 12 residues. Germline CDR1 reads WNHNN; CDR2 reads SYGVQD (reference sequence). Profiling relied on immunoSEQ multiplex PCR, and the TCRdb table lists in-frame clones only, not all of them. Of roughly 90,000 clones detected, under 95% appear once; the ten largest clones hold under 0.4%. Findings and limits, study-wide: Recipient marrow contained GvH clones, some of which appeared first in ileum or blood.

The V call is TRBV10-1, the J call TRBJ2-5, with D possibly being TRBD1 (6 bases). This sample comprised unstimulated CD4+ T cells sorted from spleen or lymph node cells, obtained before transplant. The source of this sequence is a human donor who was the organ donor for an intestinal transplant. Here the CDR3 reads CASSQGQETQYF. The CDR3 bases are TGCGCCAGCTCGCAGGGGCAAGAGACCCAGTACTTC.